The clone carrying this TCR beta chain has only a few counts. This CDR3 contains 14 residues. Germline V gene data show CDR1 as SGHRS and CDR2 as YFSETQ. Deletions cut 1 base from V and 8 bases from J, with 13 bases between. TCRdb independently ran MiXCR on the RT-PCR reads; one entry per CDR3 protein. The sample lists around 700,000 distinct CDR3 sequences, approximately 15% occurring once. Sequencing was performed on memory CD4+ T cells from blood. V and J are TRBV5-1 and TRBJ2-1; D remains ambiguous. This sequence was found in a female donor in good health, serving as a healthy control. The CDR3 bases are TGCGCCAGCAGCTTGCTCACCGAGGAAGATGAGCAGTTCTTC. Translating gives CASSLLTEEDEQFF.